The source of this T cell receptor beta chain is a study of OX40 agonist ivuxolimab in advanced cancers. Generated by immunoSEQ multiplex PCR, the TCRdb table keeps only in-frame clones and is missing some. The sample contains about 35,000 clones, 76% of which appear only once. This receptor was obtained from an adult with an advanced solid tumor such as melanoma, head and neck, liver or kidney cancer. Source: CD4+ or CD8+ T cells sorted from blood, taken in a trial of the OX40 agonist ivuxolimab.

The CDR3 spells CASSKVERGEAPPSTDTQYF. In nucleotides, the CDR3 is TGTGCCAGCAGCAAAGTTGAGCGGGGGGAAGCACCTCCAAGCACAGATACGCAGTATTTT. The rearrangement uses TRBV21-1 and TRBJ2-3; the listed D gene, TRBD2, was not tested against the DNA. TRBV21-1 is flagged as a pseudogene. CDR3 length: 20 amino acids.